These 20 T cell receptor beta chains share one sample of origin, sequenced in a study of early T cells in non-severe SARS-CoV-2 infection. TCRdb processed the 5' RACE reads anew with MiXCR; each CDR3 protein has one entry. The sample lists about 82,000 distinct CDR3 sequences, under 15% occurring once. Material: whole blood. The receptors come from an adult who was a healthcare worker with PCR-confirmed SARS-CoV-2 infection or an uninfected control (not recorded which).

The chain has TRBV29-1 and TRBJ2-1, with D possibly called TRBD1 or TRBD2 (5 bases each). Germline V gene data show CDR1 as SQVTM and CDR2 as ANQGSEA. V gave up 8 bases and J gave up 0 bases, with 17 bases separating them. The CDR3 is made up of 15 amino acids. The CDR3 sequence: CSTPGHGSSYNEQFF. CDR3 in DNA: TGCAGCACTCCGGGGCATGGGAGCTCCTACAATGAGCAGTTCTTC.

This clonotype occurred many times. The V and J genes are TRBV18 and TRBJ2-5; no clear D gene. Trimming removed 4 bases from V and 5 bases from J, with 8 bases in between. In germline, CDR1 is KGHSH, CDR2 LQKENI. This CDR3 has 12 residues. CDR3 in DNA: TGTGCCAGCTCACTGAAGGGTGAGACCCAGTACTTC. As protein: CASSLKGETQYF. The full variable domain, its missing parts supplied by reference TRBV18 and TRBJ2-5, is NAGVMQNPRHLVRRRGQEARLRCSPMKGHSHVYWYRQLPEEGLKFMVYLQKENIIDESGMPKERFSAEFPKEGPSILRIQQVVRGDSAAYFCASSLKGETQYFGPGTRLLVL.

At least ten counts were recorded for this clonotype. The chain couples TRBV19 to TRBJ2-2, with D maybe TRBD1 (6 bases). Trimming left V 7 bases short and J 1 base short, with 13 bases between. Germline V gives CDR1 LNHDA, CDR2 SQIVND (reference sequence). The CDR3 contains 15 residues. The chain's CDR3 is CASTPGHLNTGELFF. The CDR3 DNA is TGTGCCAGTACCCCGGGACACTTGAACACCGGGGAGCTGTTTTTT.

This clonotype was counted only a few times. This chain links TRBV4-2 with TRBJ1-1; the match to TRBD1 covers 7 bases. V gave up 2 bases and J gave up 6 bases; unmatched junction bases: 9. Germline CDR1 and CDR2: LGHNA and YNFKEQ. The CDR3 has 15 amino acids. The CDR3 nucleotides read TGTGCCAGCAGCCAAACTCAGGGGGGGTTGCCTGAAGCTTTCTTT. It encodes CASSQTQGGLPEAFF.

This clonotype showed up just a few times. The chain has TRBV7-4 and TRBJ1-4; D gene unclear. Germline CDR1 is SGHVT and CDR2 is SQSDAQ. The germline V and J ends were trimmed by 9 bases and 0 bases, with 8 bases remaining between them. The CDR3 consists of 13 residues. The CDR3 reads CARTGATNEKLFF. In DNA, the CDR3 is TGTGCCAGGACTGGCGCAACTAATGAAAAACTGTTTTTT.

The V gene is TRBV20-1, the J gene TRBJ2-3; unclear D gene. In germline, CDR1 is DFQATT, CDR2 SNEGSKA (reference sequence). This CDR3 is built from 13 residues. With 1 base removed from V and 2 bases from J, the gap between germline ends came to 7 bases. The CDR3 DNA is TGCAGTGCTAGAGCGCCAGTCACAGATACGCAGTATTTT. This sequence encodes CSARAPVTDTQYF.

This clonotype was counted at least ten times. DNA of the CDR3: TGTGCCAGCAGCTACGATCTTCCAGGTAGCAATCAGCCCCAGCATTTT. The encoded protein is CASSYDLPGSNQPQHF. The chain couples TRBV28 to TRBJ1-5, with D unresolved. In germline, CDR1 is MDHEN, CDR2 SYDVKM. The CDR3 has 16 residues. V was trimmed by 6 bases and J by 0 bases, leaving 15 bases between them.

A few counts support this clonotype. V gene TRBV23-1 combines with J gene TRBJ2-4; tentative D call: TRBD1 (5 bases). TRBV23-1 is placed among ORFs of uncertain function. The V gene lost 3 bases and the J gene lost 2 bases, with 23 bases spanning the gap. This CDR3 spans 19 amino acids. The CDR3 region has the DNA TGCGCCAGCAGTCATCTGGACACCTACGAAGCCGCGACCAAAAACATTCAGTACTTC. The encoded protein is CASSHLDTYEAATKNIQYF.

The V gene is TRBV28, the J gene TRBJ2-1; the D is unclear. Trimming pared 3 bases from V and 0 bases from J, leaving 6 bases between. Germline loops: CDR1 MDHEN, CDR2 SYDVKM. The CDR3 totals 14 residues. The CDR3 DNA reads as TGTGCCAGCAGTTTGCCCAGCTCCTACAATGAGCAGTTCTTC. It is translated as CASSLPSSYNEQFF.

This clonotype was recorded a few times. This chain uses TRBV29-1 with TRBJ1-2; D is unclear. Trimming removed 1 base from V and 4 bases from J, with 7 bases in between. The CDR3 spans 12 residues. CDR1 SQVTM and CDR2 ANQGSEA come from the germline V gene. For the CDR3, the DNA is TGCAGCGTTGAAGGGACGGTCTATGGCTACACCTTC. Protein: CSVEGTVYGYTF.

This clonotype has just a few counts. In DNA, the CDR3 is TGTGCCAGCAGCGAGGGGGACAGGGCCAATCAGCCCCAGCATTTT. This codes for CASSEGDRANQPQHF. The gene calls are TRBV9 and TRBJ1-5; 9 bases map to TRBD1. The germline gives CDR1 SGDLS, CDR2 YYNGEE. Trimming removed 3 bases from V and 3 bases from J; junction bases left unmatched: 4. This CDR3 spans 15 amino acids.

The sample holds many counts of this clonotype. One junction end disagrees with the germline gene, perhaps due to a read error. The chain employs TRBV29-1 and TRBJ1-1; D is uncertain. This CDR3 contains 11 residues. Per germline, CDR1 SQVTM and CDR2 ANQGSEA. In DNA form, the CDR3 reads TGCAGCGTTGAAGATGATTTAAGCAGAGCCTTT. This encodes CSVEDDLSRAF.

This clonotype was found a few times. The J gene is TRBJ2-3, the V gene TRBV9; unclear D gene. Germline V gene sequence: CDR1 SGDLS, CDR2 YYNGEE. V lost 4 bases and J lost 5, with 17 bases in between. The CDR3 loop spans 15 amino acids. The CDR3 region has the DNA TGTGCCAGCAGCCTTTACCTTGACCGAGGAGATACGCAGTATTTT. Its translation is CASSLYLDRGDTQYF.

This clonotype appeared a few times. One end of the junction varies from germline; a read error may be responsible. V and J are TRBV3-1 and TRBJ2-7; 7 bases agree with TRBD2. The CDR3 runs to 16 residues. Per the germline V gene, CDR1 is LGHDT and CDR2 is YNNKEL (reference sequence). CDR3 sequence: CASSQEGTKTRSRLVF. CDR3 DNA: TGTGCCAGCAGCCAAGAGGGGACTAAGACTAGATCACGCTTAGTATTC.

In its sample, this clonotype was seen many times. The V call is TRBV5-6, the J call TRBJ1-1; 7 nucleotides line up with TRBD1. This CDR3 is built from 13 residues. Germline CDR1 SGHDT, CDR2 YYEEEE. V shed 4 bases and J 1 base; nucleotides not matched to a gene: 1. CDR3 region: CASSRDRNTEAFF. The DNA for the CDR3 is TGTGCCAGCAGCCGGGACAGGAACACTGAAGCTTTCTTT.

There are many counts of this clonotype. V and J are TRBV4-1 and TRBJ2-1, with D perhaps TRBD2 (5 bases). Germline V lookup: CDR1 MGHRA, CDR2 YSYEKL. The V gene lost 4 bases and the J gene lost 3 bases, with 19 bases spanning the gap. The CDR3 has 17 amino acids. The CDR3 sequence is CASSPLIRGRNYNEQFF. In DNA form, the CDR3 reads TGCGCCAGCAGCCCCTTAATTCGCGGGCGGAACTACAATGAGCAGTTCTTC.

The chain recombines TRBV7-2 with TRBJ2-6, with a weak D call TRBD1 (6 bases). The CDR3 is 15 amino acids. Germline lookup yields CDR1 SGHTA and CDR2 FQGNSA. Trimming cost V 4 bases and J 1 base, with 8 bases left between them. CDR3 sequence: CASSSTGSGANVLTF. The CDR3 coding sequence is TGTGCCAGCAGCTCAACAGGGTCTGGGGCCAACGTCCTGACTTTC.

This clonotype was seen many times. J is TRBJ1-1 and V is TRBV30, with a possible D match to TRBD1 (5 bases). Per germline, CDR1 GTSNPN and CDR2 SVGIG (reference sequence). V lost 3 bases and J 0 bases, leaving 14 bases between the germline ends. This CDR3 is 15 amino acids long. CDR3 residues: CAWSRVGRVNTEAFF. CDR3 nucleotide sequence: TGTGCCTGGAGCAGGGTCGGGCGGGTGAACACTGAAGCTTTCTTT. Based on the CDR3 plus reference TRBV30 and TRBJ1-1, the full variable domain is SQTIHQWPATLVQPVGSPLSLECTVEGTSNPNLYWYRQAAGRGLQLLFYSVGIGQISSEVPQNLSASRPQDRQFILSSKKLLLSDSGFYLCAWSRVGRVNTEAFFGQGTRLTVV.

This chain connects TRBV3-1 to TRBJ1-1; TRBD1 might be the D (5 bases). Germline CDR1 reads LGHDT; CDR2 reads YNNKEL (reference sequence). The CDR3 is 15 residues long. Trimming removed 3 bases from V and 4 bases from J, with 15 bases in between. The CDR3 reads CASSQGEGKATEAFF. The CDR3 coding sequence is TGTGCCAGCAGCCAGGGGGAGGGCAAAGCCACTGAAGCTTTCTTT.

This chain joins TRBV20-1 and TRBJ2-5; TRBD1 is a possible D gene (7 bases). The CDR3 is 13 amino acids. V lost 5 bases and J 3 bases, leaving 13 bases between the germline ends. Germline loops: CDR1 DFQATT, CDR2 SNEGSKA (reference sequence). DNA of the CDR3: TGCAGTGCTGGAGGGGGCTACAAAGAGACCCAGTACTTC. This translates into CSAGGGYKETQYF.